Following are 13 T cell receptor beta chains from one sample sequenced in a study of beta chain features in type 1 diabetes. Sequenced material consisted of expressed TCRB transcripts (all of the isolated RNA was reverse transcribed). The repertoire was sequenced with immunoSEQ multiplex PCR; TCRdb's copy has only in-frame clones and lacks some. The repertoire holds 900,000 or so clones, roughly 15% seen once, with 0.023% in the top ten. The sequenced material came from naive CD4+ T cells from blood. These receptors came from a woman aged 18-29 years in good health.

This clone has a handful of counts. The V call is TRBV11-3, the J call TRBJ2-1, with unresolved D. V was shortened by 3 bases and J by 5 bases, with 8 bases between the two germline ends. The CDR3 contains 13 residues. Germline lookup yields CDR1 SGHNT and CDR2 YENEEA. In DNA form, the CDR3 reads TGTGCCAGCAGCTTCACCGAAGACAATGAGCAGTTCTTC. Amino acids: CASSFTEDNEQFF.

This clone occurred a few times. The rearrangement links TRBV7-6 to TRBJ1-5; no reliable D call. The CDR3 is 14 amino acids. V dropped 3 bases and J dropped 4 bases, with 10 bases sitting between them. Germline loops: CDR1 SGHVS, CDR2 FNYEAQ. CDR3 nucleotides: TGTGCCAGCAGCTTCGTGGGGAGGAATCAGCCCCAGCATTTT. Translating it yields CASSFVGRNQPQHF.

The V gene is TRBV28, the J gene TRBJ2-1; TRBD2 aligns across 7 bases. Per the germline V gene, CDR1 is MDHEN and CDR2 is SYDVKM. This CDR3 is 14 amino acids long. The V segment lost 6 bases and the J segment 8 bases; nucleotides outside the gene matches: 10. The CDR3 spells CASRPGLELYEQFF. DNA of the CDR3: TGTGCCAGCAGGCCCGGACTAGAATTATATGAGCAGTTCTTC.

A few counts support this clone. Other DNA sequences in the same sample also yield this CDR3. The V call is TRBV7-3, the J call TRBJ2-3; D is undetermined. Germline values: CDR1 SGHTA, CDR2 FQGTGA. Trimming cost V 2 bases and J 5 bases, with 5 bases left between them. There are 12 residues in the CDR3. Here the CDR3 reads CASSLLGDTQYF. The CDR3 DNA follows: TGTGCCAGCAGCTTACTGGGAGATACGCAGTATTTT. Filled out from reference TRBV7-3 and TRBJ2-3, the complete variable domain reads GAGVSQTPSNKVTEKGKYVELRCDPISGHTALYWYRQSLGQGPEFLIYFQGTGAADDSGLPNDRFFAVRPEGSVSTLKIQRTERGDSAVYLCASSLLGDTQYFGPGTRLTVL.

The CDR3, as DNA: TGTGCCAGCATTGGACAGGGACCCATGAACACTGAAGCTTTCTTT. Its translation: CASIGQGPMNTEAFF. The chain carries TRBV28 and TRBJ1-1; 8 bases align to TRBD1. CDR3 length: 15 residues. The germline CDR1 and CDR2 sequences are MDHEN and SYDVKM. Unmatched junction bases numbered 7, after V lost 7 bases and J lost 0 bases.

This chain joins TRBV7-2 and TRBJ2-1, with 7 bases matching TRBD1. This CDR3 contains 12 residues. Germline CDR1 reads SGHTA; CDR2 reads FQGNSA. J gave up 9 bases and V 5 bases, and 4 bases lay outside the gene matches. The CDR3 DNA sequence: TGTGCCAGCAGCGCTACAGGGGTTGAGCAGTTCTTC. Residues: CASSATGVEQFF.

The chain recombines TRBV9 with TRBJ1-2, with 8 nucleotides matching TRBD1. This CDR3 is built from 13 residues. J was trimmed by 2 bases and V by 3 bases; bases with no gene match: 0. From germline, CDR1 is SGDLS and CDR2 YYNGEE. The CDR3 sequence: CASSGTGNYGYTF. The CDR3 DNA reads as TGTGCCAGCAGCGGGACAGGGAACTATGGCTACACCTTC.

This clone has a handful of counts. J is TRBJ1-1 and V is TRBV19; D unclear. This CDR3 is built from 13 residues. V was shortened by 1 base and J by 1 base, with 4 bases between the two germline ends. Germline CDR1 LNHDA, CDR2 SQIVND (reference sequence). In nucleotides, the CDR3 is TGTGCCAGTAGTATAGCCCGGAACACTGAAGCTTTCTTT. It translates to CASSIARNTEAFF.

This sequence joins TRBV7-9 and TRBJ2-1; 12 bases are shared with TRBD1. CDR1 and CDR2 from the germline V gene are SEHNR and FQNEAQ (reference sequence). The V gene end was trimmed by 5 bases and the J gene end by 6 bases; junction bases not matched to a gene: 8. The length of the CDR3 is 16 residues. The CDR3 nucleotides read TGTGCCAGCAGCATCACCGGGACAGGGGGCCGCAATGAGCAGTTCTTC. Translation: CASSITGTGGRNEQFF.

This chain's CDR3 is CASSNGGYEQYF. CDR3 sequence (DNA): TGTGCCAGCAGCAACGGAGGCTACGAGCAGTACTTC. V usage is TRBV2 and J usage is TRBJ2-7; D might be TRBD2 (5 bases). The CDR3 contains 12 residues. Looked up from germline, CDR1 is SNHLY and CDR2 is FYNNEI. Trimming left V 6 bases short and J 3 bases short, with 9 bases between.

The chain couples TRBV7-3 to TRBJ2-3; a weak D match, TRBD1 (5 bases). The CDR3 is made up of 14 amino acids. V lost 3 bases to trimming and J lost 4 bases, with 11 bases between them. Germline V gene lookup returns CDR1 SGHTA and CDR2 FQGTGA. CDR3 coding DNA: TGTGCCAGCAGCTTCGCTGCAGGGCCAGATACGCAGTATTTT. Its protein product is CASSFAAGPDTQYF.

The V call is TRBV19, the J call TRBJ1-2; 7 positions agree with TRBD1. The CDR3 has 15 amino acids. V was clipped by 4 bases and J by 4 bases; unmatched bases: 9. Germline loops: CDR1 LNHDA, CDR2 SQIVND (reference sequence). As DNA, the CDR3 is TGTGCCAGTAGTACCAGACAGGGCGGGATCTATGGCTACACCTTC. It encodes CASSTRQGGIYGYTF.

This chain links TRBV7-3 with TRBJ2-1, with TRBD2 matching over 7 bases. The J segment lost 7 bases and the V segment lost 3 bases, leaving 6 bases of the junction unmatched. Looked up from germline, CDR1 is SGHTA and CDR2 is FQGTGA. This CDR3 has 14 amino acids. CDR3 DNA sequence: TGTGCCAGCAGCTTGGTGGGCGGGAGTAATGAGCAGTTCTTC. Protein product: CASSLVGGSNEQFF.